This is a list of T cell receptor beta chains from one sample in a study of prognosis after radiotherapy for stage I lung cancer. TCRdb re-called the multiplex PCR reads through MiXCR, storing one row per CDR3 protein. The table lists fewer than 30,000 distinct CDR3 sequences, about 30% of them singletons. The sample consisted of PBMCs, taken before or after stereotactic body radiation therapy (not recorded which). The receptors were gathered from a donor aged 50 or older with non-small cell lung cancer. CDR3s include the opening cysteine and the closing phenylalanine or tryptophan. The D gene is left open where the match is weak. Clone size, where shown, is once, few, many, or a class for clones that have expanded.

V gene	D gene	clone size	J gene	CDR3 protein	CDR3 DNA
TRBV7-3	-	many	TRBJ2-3	CASSLSVGADTQYF	TGTGCCAGCAGCTTATCAGTTGGTGCAGATACGCAGTATTTT
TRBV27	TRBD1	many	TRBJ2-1	CASSWGTGGLGNEQFF	TGTGCCAGCAGTTGGGGGACAGGGGGATTGGGCAATGAGCAGTTCTTC
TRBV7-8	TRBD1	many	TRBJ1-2	CASSLEGTGGRANYGYTF	TGTGCCAGCAGCTTAGAGGGGACAGGGGGTAGAGCTAACTATGGCTACACCTTC
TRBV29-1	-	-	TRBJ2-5	CSVEEAWVGTQYF	TGCAGCGTTGAAGAGGCATGGGTAGGGACCCAGTACTTC
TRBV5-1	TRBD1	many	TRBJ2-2	CASSLEQGAMFGELFF	TGCGCCAGCAGCTTGGAACAGGGGGCTATGTTCGGGGAGCTGTTTTTT
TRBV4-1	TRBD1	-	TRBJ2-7	CASSQDPPGQGGSYEQYF	TGCGCCAGCAGCCAAGATCCCCCCGGACAGGGTGGATCCTACGAGCAGTACTTC
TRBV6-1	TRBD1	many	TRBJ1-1	CASSQPRQGSTEAFF	TGTGCCAGCAGCCAACCGAGACAGGGAAGCACTGAAGCTTTCTTT
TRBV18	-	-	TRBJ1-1	CASSPQINTEAFF	TGTGCCAGCTCTCCCCAAATTAACACTGAAGCTTTCTTT
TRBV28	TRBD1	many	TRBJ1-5	CASSLLGTGIAQPQHF	TGTGCCAGCAGTTTATTGGGGACAGGGATCGCTCAGCCCCAGCATTTT
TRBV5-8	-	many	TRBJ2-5	CASSLAGLGSGLETQYF	TGTGCCAGCAGCTTGGCCGGATTGGGTAGCGGTTTGGAGACCCAGTACTTC
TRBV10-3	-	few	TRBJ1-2	CATSEPDVRYGYTF	TGTGCCACCAGTGAGCCGGACGTACGCTATGGCTACACATTC
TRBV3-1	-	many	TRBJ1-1	CASSFRPEGTEAFF	TGTGCCAGCAGCTTTCGCCCCGAGGGGACTGAAGCTTTCTTT
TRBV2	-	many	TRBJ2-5	CASRKDSQETQYF	TGTGCCAGCAGGAAGGACAGCCAAGAGACCCAGTACTTC
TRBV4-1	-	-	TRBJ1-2	CASRQGVNYSYTF	TGCGCCAGCAGGCAAGGGGTTAACTATAGCTACACCTTC
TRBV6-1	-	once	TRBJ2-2	CASTLGTGELFF	TGTGCCAGCACGTTGGGCACCGGGGAGCTGTTTTTT
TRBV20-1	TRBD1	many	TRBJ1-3	CSARRTGVGNTIYF	TGCAGTGCTAGGAGGACAGGGGTTGGAAACACCATATATTTT
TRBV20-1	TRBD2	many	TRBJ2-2	CSASSSGRANTGELFF	TGCAGTGCTAGTTCTAGCGGGAGGGCAAACACCGGGGAGCTGTTTTTT
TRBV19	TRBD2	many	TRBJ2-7	CASSMTSGVDEQYF	TGTGCCAGTAGTATGACTAGCGGGGTTGACGAGCAGTACTTC
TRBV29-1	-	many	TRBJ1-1	CSVRKGVNTEAFF	TGCAGCGTTAGAAAGGGAGTGAACACTGAAGCTTTCTTT
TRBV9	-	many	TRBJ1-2	CASSVDGTSYGYTF	TGTGCCAGCAGCGTCGACGGAACCTCCTATGGCTACACCTTC
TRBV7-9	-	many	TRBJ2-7	CASSLGQAGREQYF	TGTGCCAGCAGCTTAGGCCAGGCAGGACGCGAGCAGTACTTC
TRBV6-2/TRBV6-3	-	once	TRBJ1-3	CASSHEGNTIYF	TGTGCCAGCAGTCACGAGGGAAACACCATATATTTT
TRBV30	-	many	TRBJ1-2	CAWSESGARTFNYGYTF	TGTGCCTGGAGTGAATCCGGCGCCAGAACATTTAACTATGGCTACACCTTC
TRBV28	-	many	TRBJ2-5	CASSFNYQETQYF	TGTGCCAGCAGTTTTAACTACCAAGAGACCCAGTACTTC
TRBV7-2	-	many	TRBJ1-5	CASSPQTAYSNQPQHF	TGTGCCAGCAGCCCCCAGACAGCTTATAGCAATCAGCCCCAGCATTTT
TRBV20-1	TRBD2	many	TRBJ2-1	CSAKAGGPLEQFF	TGCAGTGCAAAAGCGGGGGGACCACTGGAGCAGTTCTTC